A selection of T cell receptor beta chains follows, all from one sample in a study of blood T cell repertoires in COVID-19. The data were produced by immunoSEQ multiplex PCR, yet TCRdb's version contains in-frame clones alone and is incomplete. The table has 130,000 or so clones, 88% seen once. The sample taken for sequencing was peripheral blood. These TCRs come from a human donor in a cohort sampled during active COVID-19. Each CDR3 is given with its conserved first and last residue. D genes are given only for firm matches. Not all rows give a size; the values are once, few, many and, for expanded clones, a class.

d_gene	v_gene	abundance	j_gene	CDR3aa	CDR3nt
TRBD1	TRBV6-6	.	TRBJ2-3	CASRDRASTDTQYF	TGTGCCAGCAGAGACAGGGCTAGCACAGATACGCAGTATTTT
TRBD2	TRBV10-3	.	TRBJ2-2	CAISASGRGATGELFF	TGTGCCATCAGCGCCTCGGGGCGGGGGGCCACCGGGGAGCTGTTTTTT
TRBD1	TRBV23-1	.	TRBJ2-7	CASGGQGVPRSYEQYF	TGCGCCAGTGGGGGACAGGGGGTCCCTCGGTCCTACGAGCAGTACTTC
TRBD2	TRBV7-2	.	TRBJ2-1	CASSLLAGGSYNEQFF	TGTGCCAGCAGCTTACTAGCGGGAGGATCCTACAATGAGCAGTTCTTC
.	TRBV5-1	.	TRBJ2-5	CASSLTAQGWETQYF	TGCGCCAGCAGCTTGACCGCCCAGGGATGGGAGACCCAGTACTTC
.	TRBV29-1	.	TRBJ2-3	CSVEVVASAFGDTQYF	TGCAGCGTTGAAGTGGTGGCTAGCGCGTTTGGGGATACGCAGTATTTT
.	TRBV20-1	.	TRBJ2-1	CSARDYNEQFF	TGCAGTGCGCGGGACTACAATGAGCAGTTCTTC
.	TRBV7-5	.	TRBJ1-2	CARSLVGRVSHYGYTF	TGTGCCAGAAGCTTAGTGGGCAGGGTATCGCACTATGGCTACACCTTC
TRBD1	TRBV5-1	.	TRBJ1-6	CASSRGQGDNSPLHF	TGCGCCAGCAGCCGAGGACAGGGGGATAATTCACCCCTCCACTTT
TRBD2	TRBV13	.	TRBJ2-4	CASSSLGIAGGRDIQYF	TGTGCCAGCAGCTCCCTGGGGATAGCGGGAGGGCGAGACATTCAGTACTTC
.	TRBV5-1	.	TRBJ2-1	CASSGKGLRNEQFF	TGCGCCAGCAGCGGCAAGGGACTGCGGAATGAGCAGTTCTTC
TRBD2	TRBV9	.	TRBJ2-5	CASSPNPGGLQETQYF	TGTGCCAGCAGCCCAAATCCGGGGGGGCTCCAAGAGACCCAGTACTTC
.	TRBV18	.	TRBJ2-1	CASSPSGVSYNEQFF	TGTGCCAGCTCACCATCAGGGGTGTCCTACAATGAGCAGTTCTTC
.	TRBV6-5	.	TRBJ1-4	CASSPRVLNEKLFF	TGTGCCAGCAGTCCCCGGGTCCTTAATGAAAAACTGTTTTTT
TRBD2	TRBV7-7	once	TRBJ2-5	CASSRGLASGETQYF	TGTGCTAGCAGCCGGGGACTAGCATCTGGAGAGACCCAGTACTTC
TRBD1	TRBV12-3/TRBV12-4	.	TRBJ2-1	CASSQQGWVEQFF	TGTGCCAGCAGCCAACAGGGGTGGGTTGAGCAGTTCTTC
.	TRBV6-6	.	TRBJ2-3	CASSPPGQNTQYF	TGTGCCAGCAGTCCCCCTGGCCAAAACACGCAGTATTTT
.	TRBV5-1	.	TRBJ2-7	CASSSSSYEQYF	TGCGCCAGCAGTTCGAGCTCCTACGAGCAGTACTTC
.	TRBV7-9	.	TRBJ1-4	CASSLGGRGNEKLFF	TGTGCCAGCAGCTTAGGGGGTAGGGGTAATGAAAAACTGTTTTTT
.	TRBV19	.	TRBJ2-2	CASSIGFYNTGELFF	TGTGCCAGTAGTATCGGTTTCTACAACACCGGGGAGCTGTTTTTT
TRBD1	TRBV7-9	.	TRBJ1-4	CASSRDRGSEKLFF	TGTGCCAGCAGCCGGGACAGGGGTTCCGAAAAACTGTTTTTT
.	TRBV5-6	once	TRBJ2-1	CASSLVPDSYNEQFF	TGTGCCAGCAGCTTGGTGCCAGACTCCTACAATGAGCAGTTCTTC
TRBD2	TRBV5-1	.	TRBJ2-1	CASSNSGSSYNEQFF	TGCGCCAGCAGCAACAGCGGGAGCTCCTACAATGAGCAGTTCTTC